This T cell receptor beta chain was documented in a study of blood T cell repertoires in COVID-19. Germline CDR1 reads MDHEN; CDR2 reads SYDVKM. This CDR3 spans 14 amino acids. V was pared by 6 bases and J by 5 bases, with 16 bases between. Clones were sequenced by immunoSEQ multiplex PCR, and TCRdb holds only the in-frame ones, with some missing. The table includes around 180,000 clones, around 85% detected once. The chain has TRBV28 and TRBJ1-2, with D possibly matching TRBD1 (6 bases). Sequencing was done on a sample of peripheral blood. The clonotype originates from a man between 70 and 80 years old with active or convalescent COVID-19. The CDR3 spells CASSPRTVRYGYTF. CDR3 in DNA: TGTGCCAGCAGCCCCCGGACAGTCCGGTATGGCTACACCTTC.